The 5 T cell receptor beta chains below all came from one sample that was sequenced in a study of T cell clonality in common variable immunodeficiency. The assay was immunoSEQ multiplex PCR, and TCRdb's table has in-frame clones only and misses some. The sample was found to contain under 45,000 clones, and every one recurs. Sequenced input: peripheral blood mononuclear cells. The receptors come from a person aged 18 to 70 in good health.

This clone was recorded a few times. A read error may account for a junction end that differs from germline. The sequence runs out 3 residues before the end of the CDR3; the remainder is reconstructed from the germline J gene. The V and J genes are TRBV7-9 and TRBJ1-1, with a tentative D call TRBD1 (6 bases). The CDR3 covers 15 residues. CDR1 is SEHNR and CDR2 is FQNEAQ in the germline V gene (reference sequence). The CDR3 DNA, read in part, is TGTTCCAGCAGCTTGACAGGCTTGATGAACACTGAA. Translating gives CSSSLTGLMNTE. The complete CDR3 sequence is CSSSLTGLMNTEAFF.

This clone was counted ten times or more. The read stops 3 residues short of the end of the CDR3; the missing end is completed from the germline J gene. The V gene is TRBV14, the J gene TRBJ2-1, with D maybe TRBD1 (6 bases). The V and J ends lost 2 bases and 7 bases respectively, with 18 bases between them. Germline values: CDR1 SGHDN, CDR2 FVKESK. The CDR3 loop spans 16 amino acids. The CDR3 bases that were read are TGTGCCAGCAGCCAAAATTTAGCCCCAGGGGCGAATGAG. Protein: CASSQNLAPGANE. The entire CDR3 sequence reads CASSQNLAPGANEQFF.

A word on this clone: The read ends 3 residues before the CDR3 terminus; that terminus is restored from the germline J gene. This chain links TRBV5-1 with TRBJ2-3; possible D gene TRBD1, 5 bases. Germline V lookup: CDR1 SGHRS, CDR2 YFSETQ. V lost 4 bases to trimming and J lost 2 bases, with 11 bases between them. This CDR3 is 14 amino acids long. The covered CDR3 bases are TGCGCCAGCAGCCCCGCCAGGGACACAGATACG. This sequence encodes CASSPARDTDT. The full-length CDR3 reads as CASSPARDTDTQYF.

This clone was detected many times. The sequenced fragment ends 3 residues before the CDR3 boundary, so the rest is inferred from the germline J gene. The V call is TRBV30, the J call TRBJ2-3, with 9 positions matching TRBD2. Looked up from germline, CDR1 is GTSNPN and CDR2 is SVGIG (reference sequence). Trimming took 2 bases from V and 2 from J; bases not matched to a gene: 11. CDR3 size: 17 residues. The CDR3 reads CAWSKGLASGITDTQYF. CDR3 DNA, as far as it was read: TGTGCCTGGAGTAAAGGGCTGGCTAGCGGGATCACAGATACG.

A few counts support this clone. The CDR3 is cut off 3 residues early in the read; its end comes from the germline J gene. The genes are TRBV5-1 and TRBJ2-7; 10 nucleotides align to TRBD2. V lost 0 bases and J lost 3; bases outside the gene matches: 3. The CDR3 covers 15 residues. From germline, CDR1 is SGHRS and CDR2 YFSETQ. The CDR3 sequence: CASSLVPSGSYEQYF. CDR3 bases read: TGCGCCAGCAGCTTGGTCCCTAGCGGGAGCTACGAG. Looking up the rest from reference TRBV5-1 and TRBJ2-7 gives the full variable domain: KAGVTQTPRYLIKTRGQQVTLSCSPISGHRSVSWYQQTPGQGLQFLFEYFSETQRNKGNFPGRFSGRQFSNSRSEMNVSTLELGDSALYLCASSLVPSGSYEQYFGPGTRLTVT.